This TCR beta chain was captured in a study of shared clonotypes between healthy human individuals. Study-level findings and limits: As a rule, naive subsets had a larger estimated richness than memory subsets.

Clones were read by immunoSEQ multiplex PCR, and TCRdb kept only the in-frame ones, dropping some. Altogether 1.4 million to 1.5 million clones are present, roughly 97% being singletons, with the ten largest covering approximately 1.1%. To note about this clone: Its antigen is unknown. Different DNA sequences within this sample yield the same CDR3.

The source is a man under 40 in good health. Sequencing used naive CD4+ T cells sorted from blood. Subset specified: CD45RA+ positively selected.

The CDR3 region is CSVGQGAETQYF. The DNA for the CDR3 is TGCAGCGTGGGACAGGGGGCAGAGACCCAGTACTTC. The chain combines TRBV29-1 with TRBJ2-5; 12 bases line up with TRBD1. CDR1 and CDR2 from the germline V gene are SQVTM and ANQGSEA. This CDR3 is 12 amino acids long. V trimming: 6 bases; J trimming: 4 bases; junction bases outside the gene matches: 0.